This TCR beta chain was observed in a study of early T cells in non-severe SARS-CoV-2 infection. Across the study: It was bulk RNA from unsorted whole blood that was sequenced, and the chains were unpaired.

This clonotype was observed a few times. Its target is unknown. Findings and limits, study-wide: Anti-spike CD8 responses were favored in VDJdb matching, and private and CD4 specificities were missed.

Germline CDR1 reads MNHEY; CDR2 reads SVGEGT. The CDR3 spans 13 residues. Trimming shortened V by 2 bases and J by 0 bases, and 3 bases separated the two germline ends. Researchers attached unique molecular identifiers to individual cDNA molecules. A single record per CDR3 protein comes from TCRdb applying MiXCR to the 5' RACE reads. The sample carries 75,000 to 100,000 distinct CDR3 sequences, 15% to 20% recorded once. This TCR came from an adult who was a healthcare worker with PCR-confirmed SARS-CoV-2 infection or an uninfected control (not recorded which). The chain is built from TRBV6-2 or TRBV6-3 and TRBJ2-3, with no clear D. The sequenced sample was whole blood. CDR3 bases: TGTGCCAGCAGTTACGAGAGCACAGATACGCAGTATTTT. Its protein product is CASSYESTDTQYF.